Here is one T cell receptor (beta chain) with its context. Its antigen is still unknown. Through a sample-barcoded 5' primer and a J-beta primer mix, a second PCR was run for about 6 to 12 cycles. MiXCR was run by TCRdb on the 5' RACE reads, yielding one entry per CDR3 protein. Of about 1.8 million distinct CDR3 sequences in the sample, 49% are singletons; the top ten hold about 2.1%. Trimming took 6 bases from V and 11 from J; bases not matched to a gene: 6. This CDR3 contains 12 residues. Germline CDR1 reads MNHEY; CDR2 reads SVGAGI. These data are taken from a study of blood T cells in healthy people across ages. Study observations and caveats: Getting older went along with TCR beta diversity per million T cells dropping roughly linearly.

V and J are TRBV6-5 and TRBJ2-3; 9 bases map to TRBD1. The origin of this receptor is a woman aged 40 to 50 in good health. The sample was blood. The CDR3 loop is CASSRDRARQYF. CDR3 bases: TGTGCCAGCAGCCGGGACAGGGCGAGGCAGTATTTT.